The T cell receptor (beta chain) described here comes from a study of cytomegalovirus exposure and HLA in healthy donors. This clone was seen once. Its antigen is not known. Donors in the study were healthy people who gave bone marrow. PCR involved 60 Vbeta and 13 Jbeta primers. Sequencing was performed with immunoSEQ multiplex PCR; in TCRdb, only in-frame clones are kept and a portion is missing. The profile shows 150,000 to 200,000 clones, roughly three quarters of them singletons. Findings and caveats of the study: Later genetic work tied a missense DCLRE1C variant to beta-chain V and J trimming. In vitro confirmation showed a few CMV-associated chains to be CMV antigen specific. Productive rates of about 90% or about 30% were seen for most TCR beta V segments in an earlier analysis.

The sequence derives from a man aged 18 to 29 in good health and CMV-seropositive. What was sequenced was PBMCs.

CDR3 residues: CASSEYFPGAYNEQFF. The CDR3 DNA reads as TGTGCCAGCAGTGAATATTTTCCGGGAGCTTACAATGAGCAGTTCTTC. The J gene is TRBJ2-1, the V gene TRBV25-1; D possibly corresponds to TRBD2 (6 bases). Germline values: CDR1 MGHDK, CDR2 SYGVNS. V was shortened by 0 bases and J by 4 bases, with 13 bases between the two germline ends. The CDR3 consists of 16 residues.